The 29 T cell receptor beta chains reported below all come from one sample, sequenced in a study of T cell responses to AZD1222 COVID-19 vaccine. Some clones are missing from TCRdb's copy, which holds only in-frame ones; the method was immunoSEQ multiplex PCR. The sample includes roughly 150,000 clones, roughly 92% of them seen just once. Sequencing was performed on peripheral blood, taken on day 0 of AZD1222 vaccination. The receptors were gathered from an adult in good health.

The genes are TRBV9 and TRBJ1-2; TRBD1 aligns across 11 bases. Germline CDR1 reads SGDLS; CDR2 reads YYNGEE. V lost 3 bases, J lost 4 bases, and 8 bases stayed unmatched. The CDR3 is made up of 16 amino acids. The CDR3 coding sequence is TGTGCCAGCAGCGCAGGCCGGACAGGGGGCGGCTATGGCTACACCTTC. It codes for CASSAGRTGGGYGYTF.

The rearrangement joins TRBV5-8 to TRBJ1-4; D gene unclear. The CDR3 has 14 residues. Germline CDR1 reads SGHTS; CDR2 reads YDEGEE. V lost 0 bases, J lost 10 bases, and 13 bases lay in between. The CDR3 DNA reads TGTGCCAGCAGCTTGGAATCGGTAGTTGGAAAACTGTTTTTT. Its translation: CASSLESVVGKLFF.

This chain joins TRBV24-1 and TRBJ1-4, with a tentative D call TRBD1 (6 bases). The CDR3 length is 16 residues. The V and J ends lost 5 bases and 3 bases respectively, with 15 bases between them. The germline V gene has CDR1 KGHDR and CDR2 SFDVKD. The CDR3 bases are TGTGCCACCAGTGCTCCTCGGGGGGCAGCTAATGAAAAACTGTTTTTT. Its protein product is CATSAPRGAANEKLFF.

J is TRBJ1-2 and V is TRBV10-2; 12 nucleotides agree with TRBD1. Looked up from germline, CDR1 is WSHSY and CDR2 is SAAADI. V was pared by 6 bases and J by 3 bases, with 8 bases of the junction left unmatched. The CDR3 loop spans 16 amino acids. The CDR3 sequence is CASRTRGQGADYGYTF. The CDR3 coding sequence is TGCGCCAGCAGAACGAGGGGACAGGGGGCGGACTATGGCTACACCTTC.

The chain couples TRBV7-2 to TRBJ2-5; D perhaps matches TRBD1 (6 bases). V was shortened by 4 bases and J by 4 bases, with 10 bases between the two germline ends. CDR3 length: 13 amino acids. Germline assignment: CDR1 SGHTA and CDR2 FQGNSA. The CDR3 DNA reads TGTGCCAGCAGCTACGACAGGTTAGAGACCCAGTACTTC. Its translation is CASSYDRLETQYF.

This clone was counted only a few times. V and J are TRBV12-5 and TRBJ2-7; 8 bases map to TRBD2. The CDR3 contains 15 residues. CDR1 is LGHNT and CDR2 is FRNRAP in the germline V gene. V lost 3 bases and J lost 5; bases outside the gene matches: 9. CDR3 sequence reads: CASGFTSGRSHEQYF. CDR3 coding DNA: TGTGCTAGTGGTTTTACAAGCGGGAGAAGCCACGAGCAGTACTTC.

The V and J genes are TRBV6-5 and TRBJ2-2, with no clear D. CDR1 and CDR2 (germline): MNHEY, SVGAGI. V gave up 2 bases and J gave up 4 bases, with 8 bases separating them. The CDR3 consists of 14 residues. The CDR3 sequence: CASSYMQVTGELFF. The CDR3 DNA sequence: TGTGCCAGCAGTTACATGCAAGTCACCGGGGAGCTGTTTTTT.

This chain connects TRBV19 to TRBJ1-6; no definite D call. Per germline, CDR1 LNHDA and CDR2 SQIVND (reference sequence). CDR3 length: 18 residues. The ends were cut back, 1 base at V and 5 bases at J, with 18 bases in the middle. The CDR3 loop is CASSIGTAGVFDNSPLHF. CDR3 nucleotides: TGTGCCAGTAGTATAGGAACGGCAGGAGTTTTTGATAATTCACCCCTCCACTTT.

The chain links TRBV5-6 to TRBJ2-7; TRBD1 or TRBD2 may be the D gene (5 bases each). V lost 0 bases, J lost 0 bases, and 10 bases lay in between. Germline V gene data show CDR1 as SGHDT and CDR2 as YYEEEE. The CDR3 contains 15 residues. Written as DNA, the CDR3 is TGTGCCAGCAGCTTGGCCCAGGGAGCCTCCTACGAGCAGTACTTC. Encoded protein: CASSLAQGASYEQYF.

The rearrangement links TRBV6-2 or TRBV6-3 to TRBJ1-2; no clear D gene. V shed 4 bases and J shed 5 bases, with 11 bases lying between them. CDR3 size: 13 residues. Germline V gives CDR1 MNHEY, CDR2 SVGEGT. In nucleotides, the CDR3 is TGTGCCAGCAGTTTCGGGAACGATTATGGCTACACCTTC. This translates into CASSFGNDYGYTF.

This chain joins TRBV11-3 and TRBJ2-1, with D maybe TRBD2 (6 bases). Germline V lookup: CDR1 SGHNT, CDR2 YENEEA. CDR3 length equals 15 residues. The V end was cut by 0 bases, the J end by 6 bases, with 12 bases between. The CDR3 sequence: CASSLDSGEFNEQFF. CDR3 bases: TGTGCCAGCAGCTTAGATTCGGGGGAGTTCAATGAGCAGTTCTTC.

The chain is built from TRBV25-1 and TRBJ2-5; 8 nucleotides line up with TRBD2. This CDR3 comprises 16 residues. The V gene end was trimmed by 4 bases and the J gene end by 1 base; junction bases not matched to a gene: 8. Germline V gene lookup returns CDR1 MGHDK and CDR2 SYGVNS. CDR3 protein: CASSAGSGVIQETQYF. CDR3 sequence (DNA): TGTGCCAGCAGTGCCGGTAGCGGGGTGATCCAAGAGACCCAGTACTTC. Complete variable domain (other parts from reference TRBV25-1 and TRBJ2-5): EADIYQTPRYLVIGTGKKITLECSQTMGHDKMYWYQQDPGMELHLIHYSYGVNSTEKGDLSSESTVSRIRTEHFPLTLESARPSHTSQYLCASSAGSGVIQETQYFGPGTRLLVL.

CDR3 loop: CAWNRQGATNEKLFF. Written as DNA, the CDR3 is TGTGCCTGGAACAGACAGGGGGCAACTAATGAAAAACTGTTTTTT. The rearrangement joins TRBV30 to TRBJ1-4, with 9 positions matching TRBD1. The CDR3 sequence is 15 residues long. V lost 4 bases, J lost 0 bases, and 3 bases stayed unmatched. Germline CDR1 GTSNPN, CDR2 SVGIG (reference sequence).

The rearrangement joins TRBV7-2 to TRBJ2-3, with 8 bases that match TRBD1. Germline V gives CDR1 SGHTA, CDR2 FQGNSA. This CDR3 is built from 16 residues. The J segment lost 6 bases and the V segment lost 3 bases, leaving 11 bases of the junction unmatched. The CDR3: CASSLRTGSRVDTQYF. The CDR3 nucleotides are TGTGCCAGCAGCTTGCGGACAGGGTCGCGAGTTGATACGCAGTATTTT.

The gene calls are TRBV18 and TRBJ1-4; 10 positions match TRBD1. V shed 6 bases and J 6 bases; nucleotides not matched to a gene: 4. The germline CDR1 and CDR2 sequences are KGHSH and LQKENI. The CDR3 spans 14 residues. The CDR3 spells CASSHGQGDEKLFF. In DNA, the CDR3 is TGTGCCAGCTCCCACGGACAGGGGGATGAAAAACTGTTTTTT.

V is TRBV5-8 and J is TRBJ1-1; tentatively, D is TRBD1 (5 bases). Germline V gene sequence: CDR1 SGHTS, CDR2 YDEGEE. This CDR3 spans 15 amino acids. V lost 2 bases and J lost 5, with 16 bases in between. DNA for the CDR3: TGTGCCAGCAGCTTCGAGAGTAAGGGGAGGACTGAAGCTTTCTTT. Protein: CASSFESKGRTEAFF.

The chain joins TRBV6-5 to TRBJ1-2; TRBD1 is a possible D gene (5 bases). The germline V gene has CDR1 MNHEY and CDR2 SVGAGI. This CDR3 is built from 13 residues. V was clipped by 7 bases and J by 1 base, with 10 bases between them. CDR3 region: CASTMTDNYGYTF. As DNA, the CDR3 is TGTGCCAGCACTATGACAGATAACTATGGCTACACCTTC.

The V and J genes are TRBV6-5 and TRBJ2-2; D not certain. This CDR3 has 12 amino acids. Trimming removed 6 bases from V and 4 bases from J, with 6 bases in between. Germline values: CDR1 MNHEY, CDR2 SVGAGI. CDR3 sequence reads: CASRKGTGELFF. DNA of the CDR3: TGTGCCAGCAGGAAGGGCACCGGGGAGCTGTTTTTT.

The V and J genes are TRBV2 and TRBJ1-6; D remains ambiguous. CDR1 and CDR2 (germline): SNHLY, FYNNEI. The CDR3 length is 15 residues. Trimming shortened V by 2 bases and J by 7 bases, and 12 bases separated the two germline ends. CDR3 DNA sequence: TGTGCCAGCAGTGAAAGTCATCTGCAAAATTCACCCCTCCACTTT. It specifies CASSESHLQNSPLHF.

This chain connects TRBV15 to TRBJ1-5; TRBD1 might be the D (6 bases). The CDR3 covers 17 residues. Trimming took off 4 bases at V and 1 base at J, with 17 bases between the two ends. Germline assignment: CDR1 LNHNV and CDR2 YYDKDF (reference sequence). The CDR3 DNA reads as TGTGCCACCAGCATCCGTCCCAGGGGCCAGAGCAATCAGCCCCAGCATTTT. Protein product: CATSIRPRGQSNQPQHF.

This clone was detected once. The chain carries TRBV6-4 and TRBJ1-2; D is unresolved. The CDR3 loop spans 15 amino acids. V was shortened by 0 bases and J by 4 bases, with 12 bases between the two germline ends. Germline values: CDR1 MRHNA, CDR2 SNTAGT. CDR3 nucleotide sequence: TGTGCCAGCAGTGACTCGGCAACGGTGGGCTATGGCTACACCTTC. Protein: CASSDSATVGYGYTF.

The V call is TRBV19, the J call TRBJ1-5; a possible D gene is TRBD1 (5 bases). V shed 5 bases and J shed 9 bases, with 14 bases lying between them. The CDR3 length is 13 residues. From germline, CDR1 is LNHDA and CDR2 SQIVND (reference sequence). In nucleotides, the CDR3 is TGTGCCAGTAGTTCGGGACTTTTTGGGCCCCAGCATTTT. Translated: CASSSGLFGPQHF.

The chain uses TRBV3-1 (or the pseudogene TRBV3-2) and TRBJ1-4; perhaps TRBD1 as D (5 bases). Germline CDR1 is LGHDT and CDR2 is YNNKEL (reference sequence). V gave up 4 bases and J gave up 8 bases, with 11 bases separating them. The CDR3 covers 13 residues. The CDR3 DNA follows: TGTGCCAGCAGCCTTACAGGAGGGGAAAAACTGTTTTTT. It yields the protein CASSLTGGEKLFF.

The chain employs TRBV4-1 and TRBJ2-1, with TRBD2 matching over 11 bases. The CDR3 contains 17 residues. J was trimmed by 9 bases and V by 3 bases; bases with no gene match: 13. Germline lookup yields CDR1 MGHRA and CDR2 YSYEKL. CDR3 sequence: CASSHFTSGGPDSEQFF. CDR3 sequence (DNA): TGCGCCAGCAGCCATTTCACTAGCGGGGGCCCGGATAGTGAGCAGTTCTTC.

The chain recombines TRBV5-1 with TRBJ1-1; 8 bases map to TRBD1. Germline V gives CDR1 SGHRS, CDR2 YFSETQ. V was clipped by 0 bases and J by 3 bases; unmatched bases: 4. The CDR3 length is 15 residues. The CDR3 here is CASSLGTGLDTEAFF. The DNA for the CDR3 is TGCGCCAGCAGCTTGGGGACAGGGTTGGACACTGAAGCTTTCTTT.

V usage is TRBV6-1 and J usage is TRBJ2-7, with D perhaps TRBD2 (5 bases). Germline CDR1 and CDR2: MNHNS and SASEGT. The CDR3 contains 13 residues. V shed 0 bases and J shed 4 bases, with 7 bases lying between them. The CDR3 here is CASSEAGSYEQYF. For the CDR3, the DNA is TGTGCCAGCAGTGAAGCGGGGAGTTACGAGCAGTACTTC.

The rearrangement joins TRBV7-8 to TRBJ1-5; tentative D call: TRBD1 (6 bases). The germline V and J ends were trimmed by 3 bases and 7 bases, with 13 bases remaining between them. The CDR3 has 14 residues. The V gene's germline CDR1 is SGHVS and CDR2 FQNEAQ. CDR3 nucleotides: TGTGCCAGCAGCTTCGGGGGGCTGCGCCAGCCCCAGCATTTT. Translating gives CASSFGGLRQPQHF.

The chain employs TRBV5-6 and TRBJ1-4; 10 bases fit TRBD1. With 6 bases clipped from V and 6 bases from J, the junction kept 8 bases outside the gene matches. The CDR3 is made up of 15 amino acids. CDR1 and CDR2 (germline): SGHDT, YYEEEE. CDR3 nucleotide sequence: TGTGCCAGCATCCTATCCGGGACAGGGGATGAAAAACTGTTTTTT. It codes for CASILSGTGDEKLFF.

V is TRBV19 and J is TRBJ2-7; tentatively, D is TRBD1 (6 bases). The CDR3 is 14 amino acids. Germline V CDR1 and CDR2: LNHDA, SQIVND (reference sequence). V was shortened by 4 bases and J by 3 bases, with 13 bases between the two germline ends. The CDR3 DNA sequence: TGTGCCAGTAGTACCCTAACAGGGAGCTACGAGCAGTACTTC. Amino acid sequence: CASSTLTGSYEQYF. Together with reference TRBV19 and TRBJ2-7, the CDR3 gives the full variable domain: DGGITQSPKYLFRKEGQNVTLSCEQNLNHDAMYWYRQDPGQGLRLIYYSQIVNDFQKGDIAEGYSVSREKKESFPLTVTSAQKNPTAFYLCASSTLTGSYEQYFGPGTRLTVT.